The source of this T cell receptor beta chain is a study of identical twins. MiXCR, run by TCRdb on the 5' RACE reads, gives a single entry per CDR3 protein. The sample comprises about 690,000 distinct CDR3 sequences, 6% to 6.5% of which are singletons, and roughly 1.8% rests with the top ten. The junction had 6 bases not matched to a gene; V was cut back by 3 bases and J by 6 bases. This CDR3 has 15 residues. The gene calls are TRBV12-3 or TRBV12-4 and TRBJ2-1, with 9 positions matching TRBD2. Sequencing was carried out using naive T cells sorted from blood. This sequence was found in a man aged 18-30 years in good health. The CDR3 sequence: CASSFASGTFNEQFF. The CDR3 DNA reads TGTGCCAGCAGTTTTGCTAGCGGGACATTCAATGAGCAGTTCTTC.